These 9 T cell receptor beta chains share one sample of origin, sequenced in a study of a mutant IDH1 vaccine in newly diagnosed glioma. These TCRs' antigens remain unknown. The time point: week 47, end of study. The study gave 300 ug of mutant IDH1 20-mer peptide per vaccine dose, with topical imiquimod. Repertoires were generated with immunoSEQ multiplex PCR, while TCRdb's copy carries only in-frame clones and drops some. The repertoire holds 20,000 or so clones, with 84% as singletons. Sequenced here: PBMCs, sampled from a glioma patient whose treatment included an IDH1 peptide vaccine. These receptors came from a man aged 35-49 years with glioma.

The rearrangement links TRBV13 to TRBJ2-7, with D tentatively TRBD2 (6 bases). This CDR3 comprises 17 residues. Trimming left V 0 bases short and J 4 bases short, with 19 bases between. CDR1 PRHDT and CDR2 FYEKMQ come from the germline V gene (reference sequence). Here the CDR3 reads CASSLGLQSGEDYEQYF. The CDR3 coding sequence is TGTGCCAGCAGCTTAGGCCTCCAGTCGGGGGAGGATTACGAGCAGTACTTC.

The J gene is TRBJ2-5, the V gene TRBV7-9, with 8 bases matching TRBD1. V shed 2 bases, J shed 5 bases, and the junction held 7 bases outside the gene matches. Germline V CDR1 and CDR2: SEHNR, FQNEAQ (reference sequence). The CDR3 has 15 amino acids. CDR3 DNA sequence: TGTGCCAGCAGCTTACGCCAGGGGGCAGGGGAGACCCAGTACTTC. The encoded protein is CASSLRQGAGETQYF.

CDR3 residues: CATSRDRSGPDTQYF. CDR3 DNA: TGTGCCACCAGCAGAGATCGGTCAGGGCCAGATACGCAGTATTTT. The chain has TRBV15 and TRBJ2-3; D perhaps matches TRBD1 (5 bases). The V and J ends lost 0 bases and 4 bases respectively, with 11 bases between them. The length of the CDR3 is 15 residues. Germline values: CDR1 LNHNV, CDR2 YYDKDF (reference sequence).

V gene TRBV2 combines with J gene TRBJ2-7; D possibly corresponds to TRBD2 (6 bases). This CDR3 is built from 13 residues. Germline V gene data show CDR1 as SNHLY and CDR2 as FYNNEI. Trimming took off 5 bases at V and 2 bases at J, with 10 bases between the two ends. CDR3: CASSREIAYEQYF. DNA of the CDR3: TGTGCCAGCAGTCGGGAGATCGCCTACGAGCAGTACTTC.

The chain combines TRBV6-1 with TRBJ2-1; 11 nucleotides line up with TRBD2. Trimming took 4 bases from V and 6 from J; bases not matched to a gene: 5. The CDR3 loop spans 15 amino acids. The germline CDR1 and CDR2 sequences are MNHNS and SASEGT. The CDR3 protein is CASSGLAGWGNEQFF. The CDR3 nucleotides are TGTGCCAGCAGTGGACTAGCGGGATGGGGCAATGAGCAGTTCTTC.

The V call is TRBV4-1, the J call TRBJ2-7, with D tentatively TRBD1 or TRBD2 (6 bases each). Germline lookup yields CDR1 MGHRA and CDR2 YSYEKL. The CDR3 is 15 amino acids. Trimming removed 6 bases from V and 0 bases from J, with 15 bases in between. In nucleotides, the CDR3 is TGCGCCAGCAGGCGTGTAGGGGGGAACTCCTACGAGCAGTACTTC. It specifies CASRRVGGNSYEQYF.

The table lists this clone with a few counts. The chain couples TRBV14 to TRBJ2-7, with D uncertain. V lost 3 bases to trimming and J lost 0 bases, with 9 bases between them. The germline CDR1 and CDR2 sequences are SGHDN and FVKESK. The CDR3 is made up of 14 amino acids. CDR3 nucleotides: TGTGCCAGCAGCCACCCCCCTTTCTCCTACGAGCAGTACTTC. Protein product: CASSHPPFSYEQYF.

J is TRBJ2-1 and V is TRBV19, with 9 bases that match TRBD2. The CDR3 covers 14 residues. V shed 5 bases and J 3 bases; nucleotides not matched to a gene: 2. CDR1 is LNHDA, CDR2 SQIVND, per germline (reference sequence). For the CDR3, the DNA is TGTGCCAGTAGTGCTAGCGGGGTCTACAATGAGCAGTTCTTC. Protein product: CASSASGVYNEQFF.

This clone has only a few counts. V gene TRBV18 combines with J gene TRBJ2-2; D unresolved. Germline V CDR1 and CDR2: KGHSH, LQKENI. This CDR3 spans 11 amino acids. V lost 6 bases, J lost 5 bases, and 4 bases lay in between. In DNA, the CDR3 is TGTGCCAGCTCGACAACCGGGGAGCTGTTTTTT. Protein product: CASSTTGELFF.